This is a list of T cell receptor beta chains from one sample in a study of HIV-infected patients and healthy controls. TCRdb fed the 5' RACE reads into MiXCR, producing one record per CDR3 protein. The sample holds around 58,000 distinct CDR3 sequences, 15% to 20% seen once. Sequencing was carried out using CD4+ T cells from blood. These receptor sequences come from a human donor in good health. The CDR3 runs from the conserved cysteine through the conserved F or W. The order of the fields is clone size, D gene, V gene, J gene, CDR3 DNA, CDR3 protein. D genes are given only for firm matches. Clone size appears in some rows only: once, few, many, or a class for an expanded clone.

NA	NA	TRBV10-3	TRBJ2-4	TGTGCCATCAGTGACGGAGACGGAGGGGGTGCCAAAAACATTCAGTACTTC	CAISDGDGGGAKNIQYF
few	NA	TRBV2	TRBJ1-2	TGTGCCAGCAGGGGAGACAGTCCTAACTATGGCTACACCTTC	CASRGDSPNYGYTF
few	NA	TRBV7-9	TRBJ2-7	TGTGCCAGCAGCTACGACGGGGGCTACGAGCAGTACTTC	CASSYDGGYEQYF
NA	NA	TRBV20-1	TRBJ2-3	TGCAGTGCTAGAGATGTGAGGCTGAGCACAGATACGCAGTATTTT	CSARDVRLSTDTQYF
NA	NA	TRBV20-1	TRBJ1-3	TGCAGTGCTAGATTAGCAGGCTCTGGAAACACCATATATTTT	CSARLAGSGNTIYF
few	NA	TRBV7-8	TRBJ1-5	TGTGCCAGCAGCGACAAGGGGGACCTTCAGCCCCAGCATTTT	CASSDKGDLQPQHF
NA	TRBD2	TRBV4-2	TRBJ2-3	TGTGCCAGCAGCCAAGACCTAGCGGGGGAGTACACAGATACGCAGTATTTT	CASSQDLAGEYTDTQYF
few	NA	TRBV20-1	TRBJ2-3	TGCAGTGCTAGGCAGGAAGATACGCAGTATTTT	CSARQEDTQYF
NA	NA	TRBV12-3/TRBV12-4	TRBJ1-5	TGTGCCAGCAGTCGGTTCCGGGGGACTAATCAGCCCCAGCATTTT	CASSRFRGTNQPQHF
few	NA	TRBV2	TRBJ1-3	TGTGCCAGCAGTGAAGGGGGACCTGCAGGAAACACCATATATTTT	CASSEGGPAGNTIYF
NA	TRBD2	TRBV29-1	TRBJ2-3	TGCAGCGTAAGGCCGAATCTAGCGGGGCTCACAGATACGCAGTATTTT	CSVRPNLAGLTDTQYF
NA	TRBD2	TRBV20-1	TRBJ2-1	TGCAGTGCTAGACGGGACTACCAGTTCTTC	CSARRDYQFF
many	TRBD1	TRBV5-1	TRBJ2-2	TGCGCCAGCAGCATCCGACAGGGAAGAGACGGGGAGCTGTTTTTT	CASSIRQGRDGELFF
few	NA	TRBV24-1	TRBJ2-7	TGTGCCACCAGTGGACGGGGCAACGGCGACGAGCAGTACTTC	CATSGRGNGDEQYF
few	TRBD2	TRBV10-3	TRBJ2-1	TGTGCCATCAGTAGGCAGCGGGAGGTGGATGAGCAGTTCTTC	CAISRQREVDEQFF
many	NA	TRBV18	TRBJ1-3	TGTGCCAGCTCACCCGGACAGAATTCCCGAAACACCATATATTTT	CASSPGQNSRNTIYF
few	TRBD2	TRBV9	TRBJ2-2	TGTGCCAGCAGCGTAGTTGAGACTAGCAACACCGGGGAGCTGTTTTTT	CASSVVETSNTGELFF
many	NA	TRBV7-9	TRBJ1-2	TGTGCCAGCAGCTTGGACAGTAACTATGGCTACACCTTC	CASSLDSNYGYTF
NA	NA	TRBV27	TRBJ1-1	TGTGCCAGCAGTGACCTTCAGGGTCGGGGCACTGAAGCTTTCTTT	CASSDLQGRGTEAFF
few	NA	TRBV25-1	TRBJ2-1	TGTGCCAGCAGTGACGTCTCTGGGAGGAACTCCTACAATGAGCAGTTCTTC	CASSDVSGRNSYNEQFF
NA	NA	TRBV30	TRBJ1-1	TGTGCCTGGAGGGCGGGGGCAATTACTGAAGCTTTCTTT	CAWRAGAITEAFF
NA	NA	TRBV9	TRBJ1-1	TGTGCCAGCAGCGTAGGAGCACAGACCAACACTGAAGCTTTCTTT	CASSVGAQTNTEAFF
few	NA	TRBV30	TRBJ1-1	TGTGCCTGGAGTACTTCTGGACAGTACACTGAAGCTTTCTTT	CAWSTSGQYTEAFF
NA	NA	TRBV7-2	TRBJ1-4	TGTGCCAGCAGCCCTGGTATACAGGGTAGAGAAAAACTGTTTTTT	CASSPGIQGREKLFF
NA	TRBD1	TRBV24-1	TRBJ2-1	TGTGCCACCAGTGAAAGACAGGGCCATGGTAGCCATGAGCAGTTCTTC	CATSERQGHGSHEQFF
NA	NA	TRBV7-2	TRBJ2-7	TGTGCCAGCAGCTTAGTGGGCTACTCCTACGAGCAGTACTTC	CASSLVGYSYEQYF
NA	TRBD2	TRBV6-2/TRBV6-3	TRBJ2-1	TGTGCCAGCGAACTAGCGGGAGGCGGGTATGAGCAGTTCTTC	CASELAGGGYEQFF
many	TRBD2	TRBV14	TRBJ2-1	TGTGCCAGCAGCCAAGTAAGGAGACTAGCGGAGTACAATGAGCAGTTCTTC	CASSQVRRLAEYNEQFF
many	NA	TRBV7-2	TRBJ2-3	TGTGCCAGCAGCTTAACTGTTCTTAGCACAGATACGCAGTATTTT	CASSLTVLSTDTQYF
NA	NA	TRBV18	TRBJ1-1	TGTGCCAGCTCACCAACGGACACCCAAGCTGAAGCTTTCTTT	CASSPTDTQAEAFF
NA	NA	TRBV29-1	TRBJ1-1	TGCAGCGTTGCATGGACTAATCAAGCTTTCTTT	CSVAWTNQAFF
many	NA	TRBV18	TRBJ1-1	TGTGCCAGCTCACCACCGAGCGTTGCGCTTGGTGAAGCTTTCTTT	CASSPPSVALGEAFF
NA	TRBD2	TRBV29-1	TRBJ2-4	TGCAGCGTGGTACTAGCGGGGGAGATAAACATTCAGTACTTC	CSVVLAGEINIQYF
NA	NA	TRBV12-3/TRBV12-4	TRBJ2-3	TGTGCCAGCAGTCCCAGGGCGACTAGCACAGATACGCAGTATTTT	CASSPRATSTDTQYF
NA	NA	TRBV30	TRBJ2-7	TGTGCCTGGGTCGGTGGTTTCTCCTACGAGCAGTACTTC	CAWVGGFSYEQYF
many	NA	TRBV29-1	TRBJ2-3	TGCAGCGAAAGACCAGGGGCAGATACGCAGTATTTT	CSERPGADTQYF
NA	NA	TRBV5-1	TRBJ2-5	TGCGCCAGCAGTAGGCAGGGTTCCGGAGAGACCCAGTACTTC	CASSRQGSGETQYF
few	TRBD2	TRBV3-1	TRBJ2-1	TGTGCCAGCAGCCAAGAGGGACGGGGACTAGCGGGAACCTACAATGAGCAGTTCTTC	CASSQEGRGLAGTYNEQFF
NA	NA	TRBV3-1	TRBJ1-1	TGTGCCAGCAGCCAAGGGGCCTTGGGCCCAAAAGCTTTCTTT	CASSQGALGPKAFF
NA	TRBD2	TRBV20-1	TRBJ2-3	TGCAGTGCTAGTACGCTAGCGGGAGTTTCGGATACGCAGTATTTT	CSASTLAGVSDTQYF
many	NA	TRBV5-1	TRBJ2-2	TGCGCCAGCAGCTCGCGCGTGGCAGGGGTCACCGGGGAGCTGTTTTTT	CASSSRVAGVTGELFF
few	NA	TRBV15	TRBJ1-5	TGTGCCACCAGCAGACCGGGGCACGGCAATCAGCCCCAGCATTTT	CATSRPGHGNQPQHF
NA	TRBD1	TRBV2	TRBJ2-5	TGTGCCAGCAGGGAACAGGGGGGCAAAGAGACCCAGTACTTC	CASREQGGKETQYF
many	NA	TRBV3-1	TRBJ1-6	TGTGCCAGCAGCCAAGATAGTCAGTCTGGACCCCTCCACTTT	CASSQDSQSGPLHF
few	TRBD2	TRBV18	TRBJ2-7	TGTGCCAGCTCACCACTTAAAGGGAGGGCCTCTTCCTACGAGCAGTACTTC	CASSPLKGRASSYEQYF
many	NA	TRBV5-1	TRBJ2-7	TGCGCCAGCAGCCCCGGGCCGTCAGCTAATTACGAGCAGTACTTC	CASSPGPSANYEQYF
NA	NA	TRBV6-1	TRBJ1-2	TGTGCCAGCAGTTCCCGGACGGCCACCTATGGCTACACCTTC	CASSSRTATYGYTF
many	NA	TRBV18	TRBJ1-1	TGTGCCAGCTCACCCCTTCTTTCTGAAGCTTTCTTT	CASSPLLSEAFF
few	TRBD1	TRBV15	TRBJ2-7	TGTGCCACTACCCTTGGACAGGGACTTAACGAGCAGTACTTC	CATTLGQGLNEQYF
few	TRBD2	TRBV2	TRBJ2-3	TGTGCCAGCAGCGGACTAGCGGGAATCACAGATACGCAGTATTTT	CASSGLAGITDTQYF
few	NA	TRBV7-2	TRBJ1-5	TGTGCCAGCAGCTTAGGGTCCGGGGGAGGTCAGCCCCAGCATTTT	CASSLGSGGGQPQHF
few	NA	TRBV7-2	TRBJ1-4	TGTGCCAGCAGCTTAAGAGGGGCCGTTGAAAAACTGTTTTTT	CASSLRGAVEKLFF